The rows below give T cell receptor beta chains drawn from one sample of a study of T cells in Graves' hyperthyroidism and ophthalmopathy. TCRdb ran MiXCR on the multiplex PCR reads and lists one entry per CDR3 protein. The profile shows around 300,000 distinct CDR3 sequences, approximately 15% of them singletons. Sequenced material: blood. The receptors come from a woman aged 30 to 39 with Graves' hyperthyroidism. Both conserved end residues are part of each CDR3. A D gene is named only where the DNA matches it firmly. Clone sizes are given selectively: once, few, many, or a class where the clone is expanded.

V gene	D gene	J gene	clone size	CDR3 protein	CDR3 DNA
TRBV27	TRBD1	TRBJ1-2	many	CASSLWAGGVGYTF	TGTGCCAGCAGTTTATGGGCAGGGGGCGTTGGCTACACCTTC
TRBV9	-	TRBJ2-1	many	CASSVQGVGGYNEQFF	TGTGCCAGCAGCGTACAGGGGGTGGGGGGCTACAATGAGCAGTTCTTC
TRBV20-1	-	TRBJ2-1	few	CSARDFRRSYNEQFF	TGCAGTGCTAGAGATTTTAGGAGGTCCTACAATGAGCAGTTCTTC
TRBV6-1	TRBD1	TRBJ1-2	few	CASSDRTGTGTYGYTF	TGTGCCAGCAGTGACCGTACCGGGACAGGGACGTATGGCTACACCTTC
TRBV25-1	-	TRBJ1-1	many	CASSEGASTEAFF	TGTGCCAGCAGTGAGGGGGCCTCGACTGAAGCTTTCTTT
TRBV10-1	TRBD2	TRBJ2-7	many	CASRESTGTRDYEQYF	TGCGCCAGCAGAGAATCAACCGGGACTAGGGACTACGAGCAGTACTTC
TRBV3-1	-	TRBJ2-6	-	CASSQGLGLSGANVLTF	TGTGCCAGCAGCCAGGGACTGGGATTGAGTGGGGCCAACGTCCTGACTTTC
TRBV10-3	TRBD1	TRBJ1-2	-	CAISLTGGPYGYTF	TGTGCCATCAGCCTTACAGGGGGCCCCTATGGCTACACCTTC
TRBV7-9	-	TRBJ2-3	many	CASSTTRDTQYF	TGTGCCAGCAGCACAACTAGAGATACGCAGTATTTT
TRBV6-2/TRBV6-3	TRBD1	TRBJ2-1	-	CASSPTGQAASQRFF	TGTGCCAGCAGTCCTACGGGACAGGCGGCTTCCCAGCGGTTCTTC
TRBV19	-	TRBJ2-7	-	CASSFLASYEQYF	TGTGCCAGTAGTTTTTTAGCGTCGTACGAGCAGTACTTC
TRBV12-5	-	TRBJ2-1	many	CASGYREGPRNEQFF	TGTGCTAGTGGTTATCGAGAGGGCCCACGCAATGAGCAGTTCTTC
TRBV3-1	TRBD1	TRBJ1-2	-	CASSPGTGRAYGYTF	TGTGCCAGCAGCCCAGGGACAGGGAGGGCTTATGGCTACACCTTC
TRBV29-1	-	TRBJ1-1	many	CSVEDVFYTEAFF	TGCAGCGTTGAAGATGTGTTTTACACTGAAGCTTTCTTT
TRBV7-2	-	TRBJ2-5	-	CASIPEPGRQEIQYF	TGTGCCAGCATCCCAGAACCGGGACGGCAAGAGATCCAGTACTTC
TRBV29-1	-	TRBJ2-3	many	CSVPGPPSTDTQYF	TGCAGCGTTCCTGGCCCACCGAGTACAGATACGCAGTATTTT
TRBV20-1	TRBD1	TRBJ2-3	many	CSARTRDRGFTDTQYF	TGCAGTGCTAGAACTCGGGACAGGGGGTTCACAGATACGCAGTATTTT
TRBV11-2	-	TRBJ1-4	many	CASSTVPGVKMEKLFF	TGTGCCAGCAGCACAGTTCCGGGGGTCAAGATGGAAAAACTGTTTTTT
TRBV30	-	TRBJ1-1	many	CAWHRANTEAFF	TGTGCCTGGCACAGGGCCAACACTGAAGCTTTCTTT
TRBV7-9	-	TRBJ2-2	few	CASRPGQGGTGELFF	TGTGCCAGCAGACCTGGACAGGGAGGGACCGGGGAGCTGTTTTTT
TRBV4-1	-	TRBJ2-5	few	CASATRERETQYF	TGCGCCTCAGCTACCCGGGAGCGGGAGACCCAGTACTTC
TRBV4-1	-	TRBJ1-2	-	CASSQVQINGYTF	TGCGCCAGCAGCCAAGTACAGATTAATGGCTACACCTTC
TRBV27	-	TRBJ1-3	many	CASSWRGGSGNTIYF	TGTGCCAGCAGTTGGCGAGGGGGCTCTGGAAACACCATATATTTT
TRBV24-1	TRBD1	TRBJ2-3	many	CATSDPGQAPDTQYF	TGTGCCACCAGTGACCCGGGACAGGCGCCGGATACGCAGTATTTT
TRBV12-3/TRBV12-4	-	TRBJ1-5	many	CASSGGYQPQHF	TGTGCCAGCAGTGGGGGGTATCAGCCCCAGCATTTT
TRBV12-3/TRBV12-4	-	TRBJ2-7	-	CASSLAADSEQYF	TGTGCCAGCAGTTTAGCGGCCGACAGCGAACAGTACTTC
TRBV28	-	TRBJ2-5	many	CASSLPGLVGQETQYF	TGTGCCAGCAGTTTACCGGGCCTCGTGGGCCAAGAGACCCAGTACTTC
TRBV7-3	-	TRBJ2-3	many	CASSLSVTDTQYF	TGTGCCAGCAGCTTGTCCGTCACAGATACGCAGTATTTT
TRBV28	-	TRBJ2-3	-	CASSFGHTQYF	TGTGCCAGCAGTTTTGGCCATACGCAGTATTTT
TRBV27	-	TRBJ2-7	many	CASSFFPLHEQYF	TGTGCCAGCAGTTTTTTTCCGCTCCACGAGCAGTACTTC
TRBV9	TRBD2	TRBJ2-1	many	CASSTEGREDNEQFF	TGTGCCAGCAGCACCGAAGGGCGGGAGGACAATGAGCAGTTCTTC
TRBV2	TRBD1	TRBJ2-3	many	CASGTGMTDTQYF	TGTGCCAGCGGGACAGGGATGACAGATACGCAGTATTTT